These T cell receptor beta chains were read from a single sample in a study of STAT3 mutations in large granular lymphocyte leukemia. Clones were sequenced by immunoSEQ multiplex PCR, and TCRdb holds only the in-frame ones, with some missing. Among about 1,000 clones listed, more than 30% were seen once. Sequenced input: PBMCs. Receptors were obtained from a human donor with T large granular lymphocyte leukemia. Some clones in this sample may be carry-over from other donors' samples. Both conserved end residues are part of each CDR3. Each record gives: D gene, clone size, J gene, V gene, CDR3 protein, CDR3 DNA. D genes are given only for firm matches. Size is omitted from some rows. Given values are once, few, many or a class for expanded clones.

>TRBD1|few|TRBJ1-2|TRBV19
CATRTGDGYTF
TGTGCCACTAGAACAGGGGATGGCTACACCTTC
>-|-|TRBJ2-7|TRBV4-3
CASSQGGGSKGYEQYF
TGCGCCAGCAGCCAAGGGGGAGGCAGTAAAGGCTACGAGCAGTACTTC
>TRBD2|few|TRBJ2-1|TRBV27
CASSLWVRGNEQFF
TGTGCCAGCAGTTTGTGGGTGCGGGGGAATGAGCAGTTCTTC
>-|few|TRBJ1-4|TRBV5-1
CASSIQGNPNEKLFF
TGCGCCAGCAGCATACAGGGCAACCCTAATGAAAAACTGTTTTTT
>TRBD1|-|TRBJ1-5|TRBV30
CAWSVGRQGAGNQPQHF
TGTGCCTGGAGTGTAGGCCGACAGGGGGCCGGTAATCAGCCCCAGCATTTT
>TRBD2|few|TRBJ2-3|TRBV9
CASSVPLAGDGSTDTQYF
TGTGCCAGCAGCGTCCCCTTAGCGGGAGACGGGAGCACAGATACGCAGTATTTT
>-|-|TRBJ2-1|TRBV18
CASSRNPLGDEQFF
TGTGCCAGCTCACGAAACCCTCTTGGGGATGAGCAGTTCTTC
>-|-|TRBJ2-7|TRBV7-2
CASSLSREYEQYF
TGTGCCAGCAGCTTGTCTCGGGAGTACGAGCAGTACTTC
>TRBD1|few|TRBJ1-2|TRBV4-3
CASSQDNRGNYGYTF
TGCGCCAGCAGCCAGGATAACAGGGGGAACTATGGCTACACCTTC
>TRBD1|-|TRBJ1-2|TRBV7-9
CASSPGQGHGYTF
TGTGCCAGCAGCCCGGGACAGGGACATGGCTACACCTTC
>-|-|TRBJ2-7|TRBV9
CASSVGAAPYEQYF
TGTGCCAGCAGCGTAGGCGCCGCCCCCTACGAGCAGTACTTC
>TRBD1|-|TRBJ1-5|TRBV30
CAWSASTGGNQPQHF
TGTGCCTGGAGTGCATCGACAGGGGGCAATCAGCCCCAGCATTTT